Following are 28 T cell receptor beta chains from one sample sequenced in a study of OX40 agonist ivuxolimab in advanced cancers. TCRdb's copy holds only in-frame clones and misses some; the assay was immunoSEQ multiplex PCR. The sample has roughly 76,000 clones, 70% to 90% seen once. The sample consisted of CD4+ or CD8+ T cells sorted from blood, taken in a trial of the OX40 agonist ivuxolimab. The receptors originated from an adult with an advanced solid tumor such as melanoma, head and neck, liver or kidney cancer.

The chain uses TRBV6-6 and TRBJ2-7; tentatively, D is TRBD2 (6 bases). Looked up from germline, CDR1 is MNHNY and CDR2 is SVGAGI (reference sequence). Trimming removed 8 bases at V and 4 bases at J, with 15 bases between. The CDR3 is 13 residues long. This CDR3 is CASVAEGHYEQYF. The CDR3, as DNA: TGTGCCAGCGTGGCGGAGGGCCATTACGAGCAGTACTTC.

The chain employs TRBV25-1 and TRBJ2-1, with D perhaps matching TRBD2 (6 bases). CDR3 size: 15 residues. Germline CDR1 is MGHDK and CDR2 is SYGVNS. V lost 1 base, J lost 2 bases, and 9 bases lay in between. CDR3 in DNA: TGTGCCAGCAGTGAATTGGAGGGAGCCTACAATGAGCAGTTCTTC. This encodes CASSELEGAYNEQFF.

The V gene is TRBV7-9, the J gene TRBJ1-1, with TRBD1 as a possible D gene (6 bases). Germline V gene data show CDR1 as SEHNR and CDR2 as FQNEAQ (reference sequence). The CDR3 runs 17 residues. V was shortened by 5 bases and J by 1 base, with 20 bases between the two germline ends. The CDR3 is CASSNLRGMGSNTEAFF. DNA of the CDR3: TGTGCCAGCAGCAATCTAAGGGGGATGGGATCGAACACTGAAGCTTTCTTT.

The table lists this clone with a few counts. The CDR3 sequence is CASSGNPGLSGNTIYF. The CDR3 DNA is TGTGCCAGCAGTGGAAACCCAGGCCTCTCTGGAAACACCATATATTTT. V usage is TRBV2 and J usage is TRBJ1-3; no reliable D call. The CDR3 spans 16 residues. Germline V gene sequence: CDR1 SNHLY, CDR2 FYNNEI. The V gene lost 4 bases and the J gene lost 0 bases, with 13 bases spanning the gap.

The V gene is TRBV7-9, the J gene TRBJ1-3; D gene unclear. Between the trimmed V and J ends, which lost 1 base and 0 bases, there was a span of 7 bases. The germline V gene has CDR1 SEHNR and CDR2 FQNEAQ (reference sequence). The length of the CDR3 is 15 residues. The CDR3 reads CASSLGRSSGNTIYF. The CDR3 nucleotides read TGTGCCAGCAGCTTAGGACGGAGCTCTGGAAACACCATATATTTT.

Here the CDR3 DNA reads TGTGCCAGCAGCCCAGGACAGGTACCTCGGGCGCACACTGAAGCTTTCTTT. Its protein is CASSPGQVPRAHTEAFF. This rearrangement joins TRBV7-8 to TRBJ1-1, with TRBD1 matching over 7 bases. Per the germline V gene, CDR1 is SGHVS and CDR2 is FQNEAQ. This CDR3 has 17 residues. The V and J ends lost 5 bases and 3 bases, in that order; junction bases with no gene match: 15.

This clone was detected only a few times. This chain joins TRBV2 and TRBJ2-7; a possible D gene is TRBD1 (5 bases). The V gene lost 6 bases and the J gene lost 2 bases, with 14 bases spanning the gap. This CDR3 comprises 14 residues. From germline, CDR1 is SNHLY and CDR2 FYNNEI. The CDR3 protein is CASRGQGPPYEQYF. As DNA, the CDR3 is TGTGCCAGCAGGGGCCAGGGTCCACCCTACGAGCAGTACTTC.

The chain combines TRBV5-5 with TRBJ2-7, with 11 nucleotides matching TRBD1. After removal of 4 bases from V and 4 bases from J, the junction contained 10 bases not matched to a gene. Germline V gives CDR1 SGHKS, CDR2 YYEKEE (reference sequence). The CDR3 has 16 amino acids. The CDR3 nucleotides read TGTGCCAGCAGCGCGACACCCGGGACAGGGGGGTACGAGCAGTACTTC. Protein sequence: CASSATPGTGGYEQYF.

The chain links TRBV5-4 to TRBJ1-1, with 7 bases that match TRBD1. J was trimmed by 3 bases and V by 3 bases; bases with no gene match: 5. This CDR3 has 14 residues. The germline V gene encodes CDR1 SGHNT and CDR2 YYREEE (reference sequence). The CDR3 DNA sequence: TGTGCCAGCAGCTCTAGGGGGCGGGACACTGAAGCTTTCTTT. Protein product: CASSSRGRDTEAFF. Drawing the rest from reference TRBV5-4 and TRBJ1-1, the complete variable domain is ETGVTQSPTHLIKTRGQQVTLRCSSQSGHNTVSWYQQALGQGPQFIFQYYREEENGRGNFPPRFSGLQFPNYSSELNVNALELDDSALYLCASSSRGRDTEAFFGQGTRLTVV.

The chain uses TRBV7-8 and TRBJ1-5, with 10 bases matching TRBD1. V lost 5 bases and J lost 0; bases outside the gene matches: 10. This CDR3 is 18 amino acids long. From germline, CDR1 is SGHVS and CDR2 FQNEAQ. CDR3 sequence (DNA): TGTGCCAGCAGCCTATGGGACAGGGGCAGAGATAGCAATCAGCCCCAGCATTTT. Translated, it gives CASSLWDRGRDSNQPQHF.

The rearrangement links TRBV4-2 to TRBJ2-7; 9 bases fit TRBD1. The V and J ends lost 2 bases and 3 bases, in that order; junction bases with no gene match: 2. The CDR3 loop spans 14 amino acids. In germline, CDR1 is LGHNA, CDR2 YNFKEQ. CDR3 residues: CASSQPGQGYEQYF. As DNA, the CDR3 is TGTGCCAGCAGCCAACCGGGACAGGGCTACGAGCAGTACTTC.

The CDR3 loop reads CASSYSRTANQPQHF. CDR3 nucleotides: TGTGCCAGCAGTTACTCGCGAACAGCTAATCAGCCCCAGCATTTT. The rearrangement links TRBV6-6 to TRBJ1-5; D unclear. V was shortened by 0 bases and J by 4 bases, with 10 bases between the two germline ends. Germline V gene lookup returns CDR1 MNHNY and CDR2 SVGAGI (reference sequence). The CDR3 has 15 residues.

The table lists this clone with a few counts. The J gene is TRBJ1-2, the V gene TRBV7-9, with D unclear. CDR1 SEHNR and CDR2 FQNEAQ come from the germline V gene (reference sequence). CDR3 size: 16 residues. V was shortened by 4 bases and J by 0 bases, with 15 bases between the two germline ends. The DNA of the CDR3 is TGTGCCAGCAGCTCATTTGCCCGGAGAGCTAACTATGGCTACACCTTC. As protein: CASSSFARRANYGYTF.

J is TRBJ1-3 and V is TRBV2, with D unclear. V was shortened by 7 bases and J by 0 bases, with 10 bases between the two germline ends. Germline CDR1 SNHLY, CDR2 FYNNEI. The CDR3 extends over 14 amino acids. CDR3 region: CASTGTFSGNTIYF. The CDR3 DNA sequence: TGTGCCAGCACTGGCACCTTCTCTGGAAACACCATATATTTT.

The CDR3 nucleotides are TGTGCCAGCAGCCCCCAGCAATTCCCTCGGAATTCACCCCTCCACTTT. This gives the protein CASSPQQFPRNSPLHF. The rearrangement links TRBV9 to TRBJ1-6, with D unresolved. CDR1 is SGDLS, CDR2 YYNGEE, per germline. The CDR3 is 16 residues long. Between the trimmed V and J ends, which lost 4 bases and 7 bases, there was a span of 18 bases.

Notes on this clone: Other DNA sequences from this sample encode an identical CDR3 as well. As DNA, the CDR3 is TGTGCCAGCAGTGAGTACGGGGACGGCTCCTATAATTCACCCCTCCACTTT. It is translated as CASSEYGDGSYNSPLHF. V usage is TRBV6-1 and J usage is TRBJ1-6; TRBD1 might be the D (5 bases). There are 17 residues in the CDR3. V dropped 3 bases and J dropped 0 bases, with 12 bases sitting between them. Per germline, CDR1 MNHNS and CDR2 SASEGT.

CDR3 region: CASSYRDTAEQYF. CDR3 nucleotides: TGTGCCAGCAGCTACCGGGACACTGCCGAGCAGTACTTC. The rearrangement joins TRBV11-3 to TRBJ2-7; D might be TRBD1 (6 bases). V gave up 4 bases and J gave up 6 bases, with 13 bases separating them. The CDR3 length is 13 residues. Germline CDR1 is SGHNT and CDR2 is YENEEA.

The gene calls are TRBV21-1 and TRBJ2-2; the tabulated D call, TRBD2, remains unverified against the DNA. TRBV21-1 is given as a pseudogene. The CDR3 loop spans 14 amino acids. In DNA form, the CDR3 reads TGTGCCAGCAGGGACCCGCGGGGAACCGGGGAGCTGTTTTTT. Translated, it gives CASRDPRGTGELFF.

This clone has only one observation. Here the CDR3 reads CASSERGSTEAFF. CDR3 sequence (DNA): TGTGCCAGCAGTGAGAGGGGGTCCACTGAAGCTTTCTTT. The chain has TRBV2 and TRBJ1-1, with D perhaps matching TRBD1 (6 bases). The V and J ends lost 3 bases and 4 bases respectively, with 9 bases between them. Germline CDR1 and CDR2: SNHLY and FYNNEI. The CDR3 consists of 13 residues.

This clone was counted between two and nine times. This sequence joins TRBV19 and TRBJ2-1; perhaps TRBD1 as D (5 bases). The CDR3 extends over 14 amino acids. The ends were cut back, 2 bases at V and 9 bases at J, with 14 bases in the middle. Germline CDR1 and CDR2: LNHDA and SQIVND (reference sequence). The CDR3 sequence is CASSITIQGSEQFF. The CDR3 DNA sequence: TGTGCCAGTAGTATAACAATCCAGGGTAGTGAGCAGTTCTTC.

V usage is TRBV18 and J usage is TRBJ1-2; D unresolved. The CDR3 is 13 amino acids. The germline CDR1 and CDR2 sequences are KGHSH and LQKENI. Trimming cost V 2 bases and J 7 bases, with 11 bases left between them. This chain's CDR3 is CASSPAERSGYTF. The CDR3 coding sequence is TGTGCCAGCTCACCAGCGGAGCGCTCTGGCTACACCTTC.

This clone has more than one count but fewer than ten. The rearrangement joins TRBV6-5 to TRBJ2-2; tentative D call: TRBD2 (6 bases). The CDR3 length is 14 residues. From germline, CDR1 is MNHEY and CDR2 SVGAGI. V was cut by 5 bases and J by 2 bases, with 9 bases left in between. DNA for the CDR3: TGTGCCAGCAGTCGGGACTTCAACACCGGGGAGCTGTTTTTT. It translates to CASSRDFNTGELFF.

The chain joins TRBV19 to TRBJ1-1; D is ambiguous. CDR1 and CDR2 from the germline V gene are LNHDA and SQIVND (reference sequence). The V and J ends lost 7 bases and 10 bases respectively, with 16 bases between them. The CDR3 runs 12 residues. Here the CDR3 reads CASTLGVSIAFF. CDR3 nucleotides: TGTGCCAGTACCCTGGGAGTTTCCATAGCTTTCTTT.

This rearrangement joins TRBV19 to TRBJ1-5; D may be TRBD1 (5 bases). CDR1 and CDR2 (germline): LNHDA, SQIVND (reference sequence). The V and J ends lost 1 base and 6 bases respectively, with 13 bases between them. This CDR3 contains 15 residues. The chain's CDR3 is CASSIGQQGTQPQHF. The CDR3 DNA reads TGTGCCAGTAGTATAGGGCAGCAGGGAACTCAGCCCCAGCATTTT.

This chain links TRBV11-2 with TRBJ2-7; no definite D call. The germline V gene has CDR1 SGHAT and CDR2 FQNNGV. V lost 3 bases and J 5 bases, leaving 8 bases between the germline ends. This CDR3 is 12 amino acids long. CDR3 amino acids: CASSLVPHEQYF. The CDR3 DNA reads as TGTGCCAGCAGCTTGGTTCCCCACGAGCAGTACTTC.

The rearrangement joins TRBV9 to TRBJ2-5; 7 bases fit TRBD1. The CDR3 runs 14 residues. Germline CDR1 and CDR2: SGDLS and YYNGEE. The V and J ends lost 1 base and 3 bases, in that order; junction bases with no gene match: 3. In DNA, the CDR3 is TGTGCCAGCAGCGTAACTGGGACAGAAGAGACCCAGTACTTC. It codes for CASSVTGTEETQYF. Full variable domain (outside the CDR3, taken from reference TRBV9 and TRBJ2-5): DSGVTQTPKHLITATGQRVTLRCSPRSGDLSVYWYQQSLDQGLQFLIQYYNGEERAKGNILERFSAQQFPDLHSELNLSSLELGDSALYFCASSVTGTEETQYFGPGTRLLVL.

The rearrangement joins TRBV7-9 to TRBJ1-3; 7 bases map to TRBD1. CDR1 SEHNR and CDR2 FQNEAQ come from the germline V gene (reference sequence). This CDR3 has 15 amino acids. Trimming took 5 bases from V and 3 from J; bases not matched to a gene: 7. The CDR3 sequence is CASSIPAGGGNTIYF. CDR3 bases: TGTGCCAGCAGCATCCCGGCAGGGGGTGGAAACACCATATATTTT.

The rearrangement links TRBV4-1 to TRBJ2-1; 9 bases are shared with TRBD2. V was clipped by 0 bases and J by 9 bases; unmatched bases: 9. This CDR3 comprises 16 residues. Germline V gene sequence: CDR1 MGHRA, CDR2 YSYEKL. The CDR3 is CASSQDRAGGRLEQFF. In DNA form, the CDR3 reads TGCGCCAGCAGCCAAGATCGGGCGGGGGGGCGACTTGAGCAGTTCTTC.